Shown below are 10 T cell receptor beta chains from a single sample sequenced in a study of CD8+CD57+ T cells in acquired aplastic anemia. Researchers used genomic DNA as the template to profile TCR beta VDJ and CDR3. TCRdb used MiXCR to reprocess the reads, holding one entry per CDR3 protein. Found here are around 500,000 distinct CDR3 sequences, less than 35% of them singletons; the top ten hold around 0.82%. CD8+CD57+ cell expansion had been shown by flow cytometry in patients chosen for sequencing. The sequenced sample was sorted CD4+, CD8+, or CD8+CD57+ T cells (not recorded which) from PBMCs. These receptors all come from a human donor with aplastic anemia.

This clonotype has at least ten counts. The chain has TRBV20-1 and TRBJ2-7, with D perhaps TRBD2 (5 bases). Trimming stripped 6 bases from V and 0 bases from J, with 12 bases between. The V gene's germline CDR1 is DFQATT and CDR2 SNEGSKA (reference sequence). CDR3 size: 13 residues. In DNA form, the CDR3 reads TGCAGTGCGCAGCGGCTAGCCTCCTACGAGCAGTACTTC. Amino acids: CSAQRLASYEQYF.

This chain joins TRBV7-2 and TRBJ1-1, with a possible D match to TRBD1 (5 bases). The CDR3 length is 14 residues. Per the germline V gene, CDR1 is SGHTA and CDR2 is FQGNSA. The V and J ends lost 4 bases and 3 bases respectively, with 12 bases between them. Here the CDR3 DNA reads TGTGCCAGCAGCTGGGACGGAGAGGACACTGAAGCTTTCTTT. The encoded protein is CASSWDGEDTEAFF.

V usage is TRBV11-2 and J usage is TRBJ1-2; D is undetermined. This CDR3 region has 16 residues. V was shortened by 6 bases and J by 7 bases, with 24 bases between the two germline ends. Germline V gives CDR1 SGHAT, CDR2 FQNNGV. CDR3 loop: CASSYSTVPRSSGYTF. The CDR3 nucleotides read TGTGCCAGCAGTTACTCGACCGTGCCGAGAAGTAGTGGCTACACCTTC.

This clonotype was detected a few times. Since a much larger clone is just one base distant, this may be a read error. This rearrangement joins TRBV2 to TRBJ1-1; 8 nucleotides match TRBD1. This CDR3 comprises 14 residues. Trimming cost V 7 bases and J 1 base; bases outside gene matches: 5. Germline V lookup: CDR1 SNHLY, CDR2 FYNNEI. The CDR3 reads CASTLDRANTEAFF. CDR3 sequence (DNA): TGTGCCAGCACTCTGGACAGGGCGAACACTGAAGCTTTCTTT.

This clonotype was seen repeatedly, ten times or more. The chain employs TRBV19 and TRBJ1-1; the D gene is possibly TRBD1 (5 bases). Germline loops: CDR1 LNHDA, CDR2 SQIVND (reference sequence). Trimming left V 5 bases short and J 5 bases short, with 15 bases between. This CDR3 spans 14 amino acids. The CDR3: CASSGSGRGTEAFF. CDR3 DNA sequence: TGTGCCAGTAGTGGGTCAGGAAGGGGAACTGAAGCTTTCTTT.

This clonotype was recorded at least ten times. The chain recombines TRBV10-3 with TRBJ2-5, with D hard to call. The V and J ends lost 4 bases and 1 base respectively, with 13 bases between them. The CDR3 totals 15 residues. Germline V gene sequence: CDR1 ENHRY, CDR2 SYGVKD. The chain's CDR3 is CAISVNRALQETQYF. In nucleotides, the CDR3 is TGTGCCATCAGTGTCAACCGGGCCCTCCAAGAGACCCAGTACTTC.

As concerns this clonotype: The junction departs from the called germline gene at one end, perhaps through a read error. This chain links TRBV20-1 with TRBJ1-1; possibly TRBD1 for D (5 bases). The germline gives CDR1 DFQATT, CDR2 SNEGSKA (reference sequence). The CDR3 extends over 14 amino acids. In DNA, the CDR3 is TGCAGTGCTAGAGCCCGGGGGAGGAACCCTGAAGCTTTCTTT. It yields the protein CSARARGRNPEAFF.

The V call is TRBV5-6, the J call TRBJ1-2, with a weak D call TRBD1 (5 bases). The length of the CDR3 is 15 residues. Germline CDR1 SGHDT, CDR2 YYEEEE. Trimming took off 5 bases at V and 4 bases at J, with 18 bases between the two ends. The CDR3 DNA follows: TGTGCCAGCAGATCAGGGTTAGGCTCGGGCTATGGCTACACCTTC. This translates into CASRSGLGSGYGYTF.

J is TRBJ1-2 and V is TRBV10-3, with a tentative D call TRBD1 (5 bases). Germline values: CDR1 ENHRY, CDR2 SYGVKD. This CDR3 has 13 residues. Trimming removed 10 bases at V and 4 bases at J, with 16 bases between. The CDR3 protein is CASGRDEGYGYTF. CDR3 in DNA: TGTGCCAGCGGCAGGGACGAGGGCTATGGCTACACCTTC.

This clonotype was recorded at least ten times. The chain combines TRBV29-1 with TRBJ2-5; 8 bases are a match to TRBD1. Germline V gives CDR1 SQVTM, CDR2 ANQGSEA. The V gene end was trimmed by 6 bases and the J gene end by 2 bases; junction bases not matched to a gene: 8. The CDR3 is 14 amino acids. The CDR3 sequence: CSVWTGRRQETQYF. The DNA of the CDR3 is TGCAGCGTCTGGACAGGGCGAAGGCAAGAGACCCAGTACTTC.